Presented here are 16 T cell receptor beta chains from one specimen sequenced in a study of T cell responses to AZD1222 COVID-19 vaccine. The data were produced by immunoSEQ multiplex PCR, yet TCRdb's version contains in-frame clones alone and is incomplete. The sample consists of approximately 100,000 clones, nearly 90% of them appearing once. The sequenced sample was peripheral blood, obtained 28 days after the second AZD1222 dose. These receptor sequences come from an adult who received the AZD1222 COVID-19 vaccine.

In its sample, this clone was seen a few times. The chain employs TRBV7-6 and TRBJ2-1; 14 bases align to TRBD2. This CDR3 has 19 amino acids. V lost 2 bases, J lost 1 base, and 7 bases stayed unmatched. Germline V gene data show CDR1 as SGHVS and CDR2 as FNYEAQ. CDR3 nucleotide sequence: TGTGCCAGCAGCTTACCTGGGACTAGCGGGAGAGGGTCCTACAATGAGCAGTTCTTC. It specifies CASSLPGTSGRGSYNEQFF.

The CDR3 here is CASSSPAAGTYSNQPQHF. CDR3 coding DNA: TGTGCCAGCAGTTCCCCCGCTGCTGGGACCTATAGCAATCAGCCCCAGCATTTT. This chain links TRBV28 with TRBJ1-5; tentatively, D is TRBD1 (5 bases). The CDR3 consists of 18 residues. CDR1 MDHEN and CDR2 SYDVKM come from the germline V gene. Trimming took off 4 bases at V and 0 bases at J, with 19 bases between the two ends.

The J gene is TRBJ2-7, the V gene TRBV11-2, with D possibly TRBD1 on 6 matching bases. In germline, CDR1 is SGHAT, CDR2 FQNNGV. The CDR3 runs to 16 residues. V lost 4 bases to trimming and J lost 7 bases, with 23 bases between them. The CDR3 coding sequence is TGTGCCAGCAGCTCCAGGGGTTGGGGTTACGGTGGTGAGCAGTACTTC. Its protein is CASSSRGWGYGGEQYF.

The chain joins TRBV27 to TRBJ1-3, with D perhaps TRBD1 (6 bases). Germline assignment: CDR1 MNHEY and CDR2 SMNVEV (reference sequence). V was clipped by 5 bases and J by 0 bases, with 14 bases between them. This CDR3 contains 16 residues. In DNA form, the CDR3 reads TGTGCCAGCAGTCCCCGGACAGCCTACTCTGGAAACACCATATATTTT. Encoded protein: CASSPRTAYSGNTIYF.

CDR3 nucleotide sequence: TGTGCCAGCAGTTACGGGGGCAATCAGCCCCAGCATTTT. This encodes CASSYGGNQPQHF. The chain has TRBV6-5 and TRBJ1-5; D remains ambiguous. Trimming left V 2 bases short and J 2 bases short, with 4 bases between. The CDR3 consists of 13 residues. Germline CDR1 reads MNHEY; CDR2 reads SVGAGI.

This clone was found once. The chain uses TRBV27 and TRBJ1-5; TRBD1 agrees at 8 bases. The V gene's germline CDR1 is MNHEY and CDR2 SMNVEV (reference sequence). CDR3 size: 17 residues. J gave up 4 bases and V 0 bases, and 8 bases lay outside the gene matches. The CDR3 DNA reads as TGTGCCAGCAGTTTATCATCAGGGGGCGGTGGAAATCAGCCCCAGCATTTT. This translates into CASSLSSGGGGNQPQHF.

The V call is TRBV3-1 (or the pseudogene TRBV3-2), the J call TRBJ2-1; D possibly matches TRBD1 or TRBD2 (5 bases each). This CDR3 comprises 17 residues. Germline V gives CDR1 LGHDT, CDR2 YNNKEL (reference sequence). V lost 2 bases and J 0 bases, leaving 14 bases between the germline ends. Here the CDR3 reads CASSQSTPGTSYNEQFF. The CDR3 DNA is TGTGCCAGCAGCCAATCGACACCCGGGACCTCCTACAATGAGCAGTTCTTC.

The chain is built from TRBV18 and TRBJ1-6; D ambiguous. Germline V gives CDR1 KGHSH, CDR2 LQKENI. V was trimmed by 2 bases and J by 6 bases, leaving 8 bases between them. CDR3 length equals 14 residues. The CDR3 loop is CASSPSTSNSPLHF. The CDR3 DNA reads TGTGCCAGCTCACCAAGTACAAGTAATTCACCCCTCCACTTT.

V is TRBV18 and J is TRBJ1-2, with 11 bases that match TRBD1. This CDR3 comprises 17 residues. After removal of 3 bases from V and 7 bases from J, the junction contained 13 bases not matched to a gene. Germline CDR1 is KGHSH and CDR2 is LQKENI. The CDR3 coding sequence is TGTGCCAGCTCACCGACCCCCGGACAGGGGGCGAAGGTTGGCTACACCTTC. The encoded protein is CASSPTPGQGAKVGYTF.

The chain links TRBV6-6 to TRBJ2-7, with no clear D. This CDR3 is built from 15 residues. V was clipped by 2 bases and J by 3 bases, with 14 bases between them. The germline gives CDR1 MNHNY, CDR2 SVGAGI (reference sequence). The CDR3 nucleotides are TGTGCCAGCAGTTACGTACTTGGGCAGTACTACGAGCAGTACTTC. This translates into CASSYVLGQYYEQYF.

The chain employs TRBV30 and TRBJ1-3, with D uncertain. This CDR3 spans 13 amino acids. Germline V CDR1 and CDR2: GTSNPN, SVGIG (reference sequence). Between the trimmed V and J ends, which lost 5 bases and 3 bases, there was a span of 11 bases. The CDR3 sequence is CAWEGNFGNTIYF. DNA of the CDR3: TGTGCCTGGGAGGGAAATTTTGGAAACACCATATATTTT.

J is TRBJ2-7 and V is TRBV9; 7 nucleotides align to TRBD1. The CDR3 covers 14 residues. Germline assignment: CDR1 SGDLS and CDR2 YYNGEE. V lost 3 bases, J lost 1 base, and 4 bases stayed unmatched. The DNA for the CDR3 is TGTGCCAGCAGCGAACAGGGGTATTCCTACGAGCAGTACTTC. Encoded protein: CASSEQGYSYEQYF.

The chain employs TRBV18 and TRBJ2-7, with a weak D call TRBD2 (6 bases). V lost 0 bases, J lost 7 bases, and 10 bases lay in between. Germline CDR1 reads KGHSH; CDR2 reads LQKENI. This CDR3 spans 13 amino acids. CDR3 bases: TGTGCCAGCTCACCACCGGGACTCCCTGAGCAGTACTTC. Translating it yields CASSPPGLPEQYF.

The CDR3 DNA follows: TGTGCCAGCAGCTTCCAGAAGTCACACAATGAGCAGTTCTTC. Translated, it gives CASSFQKSHNEQFF. The chain carries TRBV9 and TRBJ2-1; D gene ambiguous. The germline V gene has CDR1 SGDLS and CDR2 YYNGEE. The CDR3 length is 14 residues. V gave up 4 bases and J gave up 5 bases, with 13 bases separating them.

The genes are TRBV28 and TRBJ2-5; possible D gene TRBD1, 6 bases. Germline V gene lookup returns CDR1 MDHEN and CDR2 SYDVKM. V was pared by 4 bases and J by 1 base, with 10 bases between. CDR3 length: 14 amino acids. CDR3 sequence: CASSSGDLQETQYF. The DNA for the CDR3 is TGTGCCAGCAGTTCAGGGGATCTCCAAGAGACCCAGTACTTC. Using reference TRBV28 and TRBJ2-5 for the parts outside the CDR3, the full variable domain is DVKVTQSSRYLVKRTGEKVFLECVQDMDHENMFWYRQDPGLGLRLIYFSYDVKMKEKGDIPEGYSVSREKKERFSLILESASTNQTSMYLCASSSGDLQETQYFGPGTRLLVL.

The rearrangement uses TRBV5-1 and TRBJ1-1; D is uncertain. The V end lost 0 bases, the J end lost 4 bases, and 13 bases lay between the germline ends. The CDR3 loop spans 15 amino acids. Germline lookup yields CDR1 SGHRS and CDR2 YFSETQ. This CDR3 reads CASSLADWVFTEAFF. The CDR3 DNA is TGCGCCAGCAGCTTGGCCGATTGGGTTTTCACTGAAGCTTTCTTT.